Below, 13 T cell receptor beta chains from the same sample are listed, as sequenced in a study of beta chain features in type 1 diabetes (dated by TCRdb to the late 2010s). To prepare the library, the immunoSEQ multiplex PCR assay was applied. All of the isolated RNA was reverse transcribed with the High Capacity cDNA Reverse Transcription Kit, so expressed TCRB transcripts were sequenced. TCRdb stores this immuneACCESS table with in-frame sequences only. Part of the clones is absent; in the studies checked, under half of the shortfall reflects unresolved V genes, and no reason is known for the rest. The sample has 450,000 to 600,000 clones on record, 30% of them singletons. Around 0.065% of the sample is held by the ten biggest clonotypes. The sequenced material came from naive CD4+ T cells from blood. According to the study, the label for this sample's cell subset or site signals: true naive CD4+ T cells. Receptors originate from a man between 18 and 29 years old in good health.

Only a few counts were recorded for this clone. The rearrangement joins TRBV30 to TRBJ2-1; possibly TRBD2 for D (5 bases). V shed 2 bases and J shed 5 bases, with 7 bases lying between them. The CDR3 consists of 12 residues. The germline V gene encodes CDR1 GTSNPN and CDR2 SVGIG (reference sequence). The CDR3 spells CAWSMTNNEQFF. The DNA of the CDR3 is TGTGCCTGGAGTATGACTAACAATGAGCAGTTCTTC. Drawing the rest from reference TRBV30 and TRBJ2-1, the complete variable domain is SQTIHQWPATLVQPVGSPLSLECTVEGTSNPNLYWYRQAAGRGLQLLFYSVGIGQISSEVPQNLSASRPQDRQFILSSKKLLLSDSGFYLCAWSMTNNEQFFGPGTRLTVL.

This clone has just a few counts. The chain combines TRBV30 with TRBJ2-1, with 7 bases lining up with TRBD2. CDR3 size: 17 residues. With 2 bases clipped from V and 7 bases from J, the junction kept 17 bases outside the gene matches. Germline CDR1 GTSNPN, CDR2 SVGIG (reference sequence). CDR3 nucleotide sequence: TGTGCCTGGAGTAGACCAGTAACGGGAGGTCGGTCGAATGAGCAGTTCTTC. Translating it yields CAWSRPVTGGRSNEQFF.

The chain recombines TRBV30 with TRBJ1-1; a weak D match, TRBD1 (5 bases). Per the germline V gene, CDR1 is GTSNPN and CDR2 is SVGIG (reference sequence). V was shortened by 1 base and J by 11 bases, with 23 bases between the two germline ends. This CDR3 spans 15 amino acids. CDR3 protein: CAWSGGQISLKAAFF. The CDR3 bases are TGTGCCTGGAGTGGAGGACAAATATCTCTTAAGGCGGCTTTCTTT.

This sequence joins TRBV14 and TRBJ2-1; D may be TRBD2 (5 bases). Trimming took 4 bases from V and 8 from J, leaving 12 bases between them. The CDR3 extends over 13 amino acids. Germline V gene lookup returns CDR1 SGHDN and CDR2 FVKESK. The CDR3 DNA reads as TGTGCCAGCAGCCCGACTACGTTGCATGAGCAGTTCTTC. Its translation: CASSPTTLHEQFF.

The CDR3 sequence is CASSTGGETYEQYF. The DNA for the CDR3 is TGTGCCAGCAGTACCGGCGGGGAGACCTACGAGCAGTACTTC. This chain joins TRBV27 and TRBJ2-7; TRBD2 might be the D (6 bases). The germline V and J ends were trimmed by 5 bases and 2 bases, with 13 bases remaining between them. The CDR3 spans 14 residues. The germline CDR1 and CDR2 sequences are MNHEY and SMNVEV (reference sequence).

In this sample, this clone turned up a few times. The chain employs TRBV30 and TRBJ2-4, with no clear D. Germline V gene lookup returns CDR1 GTSNPN and CDR2 SVGIG (reference sequence). V shed 5 bases and J shed 12 bases, with 14 bases lying between them. The length of the CDR3 is 11 residues. The CDR3 loop is CAWGRLGHQYF. In nucleotides, the CDR3 is TGTGCCTGGGGAAGACTGGGCCATCAGTACTTC.

J is TRBJ1-1 and V is TRBV30; no clear D. The CDR3 consists of 14 residues. The V gene lost 0 bases and the J gene lost 4 bases, with 12 bases spanning the gap. Per the germline V gene, CDR1 is GTSNPN and CDR2 is SVGIG (reference sequence). In DNA form, the CDR3 reads TGTGCCTGGAGTGTAGGCGGGAAGGCCACTGAAGCTTTCTTT. This sequence encodes CAWSVGGKATEAFF.

The chain is built from TRBV30 and TRBJ1-3; D possibly corresponds to TRBD1 (6 bases). Germline CDR1 is GTSNPN and CDR2 is SVGIG (reference sequence). The germline V and J ends were trimmed by 5 bases and 0 bases, with 17 bases remaining between them. This CDR3 is built from 16 residues. This CDR3 is CAWSGLGQNSGNTIYF. DNA of the CDR3: TGTGCCTGGTCCGGTTTAGGACAGAACTCTGGAAACACCATATATTTT.

In this sample, this clone turned up a few times. The chain combines TRBV11-2 with TRBJ2-6; D uncertain. There are 15 residues in the CDR3. From germline, CDR1 is SGHAT and CDR2 FQNNGV. V was trimmed by 2 bases and J by 4 bases, leaving 9 bases between them. CDR3 protein: CASSLKRQGANVLTF. The CDR3, as DNA: TGTGCCAGCAGCTTAAAACGCCAGGGGGCCAACGTCCTGACTTTC.

There are a few counts of this clone. The chain carries TRBV7-2 and TRBJ1-4; D unclear. Germline lookup yields CDR1 SGHTA and CDR2 FQGNSA. The V gene lost 0 bases and the J gene lost 2 bases, with 7 bases spanning the gap. This CDR3 is built from 15 residues. Here the CDR3 reads CASSLALYTNEKLFF. The CDR3 coding sequence is TGTGCCAGCAGCTTAGCGCTGTATACTAATGAAAAACTGTTTTTT.

This chain connects TRBV5-1 to TRBJ2-7; D tentatively reads TRBD1 or TRBD2 (5 bases each). From germline, CDR1 is SGHRS and CDR2 YFSETQ. Trimming cost V 4 bases and J 0 bases, with 14 bases left between them. The CDR3 is 15 amino acids. The CDR3 coding sequence is TGCGCCAGCAGCATCGGGACCGACAGCTCCTACGAGCAGTACTTC. Translation: CASSIGTDSSYEQYF. Full variable domain (outside the CDR3, taken from reference TRBV5-1 and TRBJ2-7): KAGVTQTPRYLIKTRGQQVTLSCSPISGHRSVSWYQQTPGQGLQFLFEYFSETQRNKGNFPGRFSGRQFSNSRSEMNVSTLELGDSALYLCASSIGTDSSYEQYFGPGTRLTVT.

This clone has just a few counts. This chain joins TRBV7-6 and TRBJ2-3; no clear D gene. Germline values: CDR1 SGHVS, CDR2 FNYEAQ. The ends were cut back, 2 bases at V and 8 bases at J, with 14 bases in the middle. The CDR3 is made up of 14 amino acids. CDR3 residues: CASSLSGQVVTQYF. The CDR3 DNA reads TGTGCCAGCAGCTTATCAGGCCAGGTCGTTACGCAGTATTTT.

The chain recombines TRBV18 with TRBJ2-3; D may be TRBD2 (5 bases). This CDR3 has 11 amino acids. From germline, CDR1 is KGHSH and CDR2 LQKENI. V was trimmed by 4 bases and J by 6 bases, leaving 5 bases between them. The CDR3 loop reads CASSRGDTQYF. CDR3 DNA: TGTGCCAGCTCACGAGGGGATACGCAGTATTTT.